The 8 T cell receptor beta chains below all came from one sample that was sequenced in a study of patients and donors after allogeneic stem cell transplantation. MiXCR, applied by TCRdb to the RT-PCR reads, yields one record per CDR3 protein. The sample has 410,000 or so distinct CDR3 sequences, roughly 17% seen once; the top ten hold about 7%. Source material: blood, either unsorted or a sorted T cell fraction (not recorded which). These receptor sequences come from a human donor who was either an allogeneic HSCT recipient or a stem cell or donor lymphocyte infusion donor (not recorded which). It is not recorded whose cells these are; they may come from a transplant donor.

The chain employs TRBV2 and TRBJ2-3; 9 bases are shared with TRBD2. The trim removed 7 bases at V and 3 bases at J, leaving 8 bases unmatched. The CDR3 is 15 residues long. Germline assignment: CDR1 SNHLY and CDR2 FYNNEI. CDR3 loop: CASMVSSGGTDTQYF. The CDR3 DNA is TGTGCCAGCATGGTTTCCAGCGGGGGGACAGATACGCAGTATTTT.

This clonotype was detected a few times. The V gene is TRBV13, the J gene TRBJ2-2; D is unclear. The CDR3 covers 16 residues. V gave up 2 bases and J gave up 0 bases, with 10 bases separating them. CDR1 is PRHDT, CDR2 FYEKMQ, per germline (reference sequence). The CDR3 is CASSLRHPANTGELFF. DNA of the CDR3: TGTGCCAGCAGCTTAAGACACCCCGCGAACACCGGGGAGCTGTTTTTT.

The CDR3 DNA follows: TGTGCCAGCAGCGATCCAAGGGGGGGGGACGAGCAGTACTTC. Protein sequence: CASSDPRGGDEQYF. The chain combines TRBV7-9 with TRBJ2-7; D is perhaps TRBD2 (7 bases). Germline CDR1 reads SEHNR; CDR2 reads FQNEAQ (reference sequence). The CDR3 contains 14 residues. V gave up 5 bases and J gave up 5 bases, with 16 bases separating them. Variable domain in full (rest from reference TRBV7-9 and TRBJ2-7): DTGVSQNPRHKITKRGQNVTFRCDPISEHNRLYWYRQTLGQGPEFLTYFQNEAQLEKSRLLSDRFSAERPKGSFSTLEIQRTEQGDSAMYLCASSDPRGGDEQYFGPGTRLTVT.

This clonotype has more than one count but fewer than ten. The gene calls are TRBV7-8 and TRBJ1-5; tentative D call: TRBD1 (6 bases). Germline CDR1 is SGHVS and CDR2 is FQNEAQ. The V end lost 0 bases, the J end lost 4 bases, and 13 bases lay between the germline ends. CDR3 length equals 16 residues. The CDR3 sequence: CASSLAGDIWNQPQHF. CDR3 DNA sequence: TGTGCCAGCAGCTTAGCGGGGGACATTTGGAATCAGCCCCAGCATTTT.

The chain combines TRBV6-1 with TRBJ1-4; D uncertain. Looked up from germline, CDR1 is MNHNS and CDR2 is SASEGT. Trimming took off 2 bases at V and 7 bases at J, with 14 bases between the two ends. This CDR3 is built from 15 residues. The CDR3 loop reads CASSEIGSRGEKLFF. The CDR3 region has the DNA TGTGCCAGCAGTGAAATCGGGAGCCGGGGTGAAAAACTGTTTTTT.

CDR3 residues: CATSRGGFDEQYF. CDR3 nucleotide sequence: TGTGCCACCAGCAGAGGGGGTTTCGACGAGCAGTACTTC. This chain uses TRBV15 with TRBJ2-7; the D is unclear. V gave up 1 base and J gave up 5 bases, with 9 bases separating them. The CDR3 totals 13 residues. In germline, CDR1 is LNHNV, CDR2 YYDKDF (reference sequence).

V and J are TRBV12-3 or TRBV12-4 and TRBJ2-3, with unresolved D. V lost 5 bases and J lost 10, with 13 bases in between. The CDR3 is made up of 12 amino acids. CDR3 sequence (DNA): TGTGCCAGCAGTCTTATTTTCCTTTCGCAGTATTTT. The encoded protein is CASSLIFLSQYF.

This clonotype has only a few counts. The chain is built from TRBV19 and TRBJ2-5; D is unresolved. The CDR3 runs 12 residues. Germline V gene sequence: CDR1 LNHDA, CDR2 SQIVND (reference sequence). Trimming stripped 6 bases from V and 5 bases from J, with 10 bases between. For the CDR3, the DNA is TGTGCCAGTAGCCGCGCGGAGGAGACCCAGTACTTC. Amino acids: CASSRAEETQYF.